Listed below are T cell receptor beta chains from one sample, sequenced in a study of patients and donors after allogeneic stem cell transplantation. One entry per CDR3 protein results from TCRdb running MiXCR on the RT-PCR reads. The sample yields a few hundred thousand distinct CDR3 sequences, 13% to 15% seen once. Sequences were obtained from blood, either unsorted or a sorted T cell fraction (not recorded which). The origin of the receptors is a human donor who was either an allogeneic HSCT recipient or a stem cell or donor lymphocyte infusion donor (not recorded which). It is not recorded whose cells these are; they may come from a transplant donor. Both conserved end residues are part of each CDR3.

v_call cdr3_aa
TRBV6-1 CASSQYAGNTEAFF
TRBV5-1 CASSVDGTEGREQFF
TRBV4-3 CASSQELGLAGALEDTQYF
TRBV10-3 CAISEMNKDAFF
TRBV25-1 CASTGTGGQETQYF
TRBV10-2 CASSEGGKETQYF
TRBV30 CAWSVSRVGTGELFF
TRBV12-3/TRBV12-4 CASRGNQGNQPQHF
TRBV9 CASSVGSLLADTGELFF
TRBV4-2 CASSLWTGRNGYTF
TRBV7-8 CASSLLAVHSNQPQHF
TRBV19 CASSILRQVNQPQHF
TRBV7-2 CASNDRASPLHF
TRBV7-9 CASSLGLAGGPRQYF
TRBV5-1 CASSGGGTAEAFF
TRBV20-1 CSASVTSGYTDTQYF
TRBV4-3 CASSQLLGVQGAGYGYTF
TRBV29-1 CSVASGGSSYNEQFF
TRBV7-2 CASSLDLETQYF
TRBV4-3 CASSQDPGNEQFF
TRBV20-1 CSAISGSQSYNEQFF
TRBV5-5 CASSGRTGSGNQPQHF
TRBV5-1 CASSSTSGRDPGELFF
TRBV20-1 CSARRTANTEAFF
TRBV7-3 CASSLLAGYNEQFF
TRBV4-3 CASSQDLRATGGINTEAFF
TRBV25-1 CASSEGGQGTNQPQHF
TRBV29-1 CSVSGGDSYNEQFF
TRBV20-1 CSASHGAPSSYEQYF
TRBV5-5 CASKRDLPYEQYF
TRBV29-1 CSVSEGRDLQETQYF
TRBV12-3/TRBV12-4 CASSYGRSWLDTGELFF
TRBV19 CASSMTGGDGSPLHF
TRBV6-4 CASSALAGMTDTQYF
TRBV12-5 CASGLLIQMGRGRTGELFF
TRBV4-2 CASSQRGQGFNEQFF
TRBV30 CAWSSKGAVGYTF
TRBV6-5 CASSYSRFMRAYGGYTF
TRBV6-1 CASRSDTWNTEAFF
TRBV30 CAWNRDRGGYGYTF
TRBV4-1 CASSRSLNEKLFF
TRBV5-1 CASSLGGRTNSEQYF
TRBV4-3 CASSQDGNSNQPQHF
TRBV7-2 CASSSGGGLSSYEQYF
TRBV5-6 CASSPLGTGVYEQYF